One and the same sample provided the 21 T cell receptor beta chains below, sequenced in a study of cytomegalovirus exposure and HLA in healthy donors. Primers included in the PCR were 60 Vbeta and 13 Jbeta primers. Measured with immunoSEQ multiplex PCR; TCRdb has only the in-frame clones, and not every one. The sample lists tens of thousands of clones, 86% occurring once. Material for sequencing was PBMCs. The receptors shown here come from a woman in her thirties or forties in good health and CMV-seropositive.

The gene calls are TRBV21-1 and TRBJ1-1. TRBV21-1 is marked as a pseudogene. There are 15 residues in the CDR3. The DNA of the CDR3 is TGTGCCAGCAGCAAAGCCGCGTGGGGGGAGGGTGAAGCTTTCTTT. It is translated as CASSKAAWGEGEAFF.

This clone was detected only a few times. The rearrangement links TRBV18 to TRBJ1-5, with D perhaps TRBD1 (6 bases). The CDR3 runs to 14 residues. Germline-derived CDR1 and CDR2 are KGHSH and LQKENI. V was cut by 5 bases and J by 3 bases, with 11 bases left in between. The CDR3 spells CASSYRDNNQPQHF. The CDR3 DNA reads as TGTGCCAGCTCATACCGGGACAACAATCAGCCCCAGCATTTT.

This clone occurred once. The chain links TRBV27 to TRBJ2-1; D ambiguous. CDR3 length: 13 residues. From germline, CDR1 is MNHEY and CDR2 SMNVEV (reference sequence). With 2 bases removed from V and 4 bases from J, the gap between germline ends came to 6 bases. CDR3 nucleotides: TGTGCCAGCAGTTTAAACGCGTACAATGAGCAGTTCTTC. Encoded protein: CASSLNAYNEQFF.

The J gene is TRBJ2-3, the V gene TRBV10-3; 7 bases align to TRBD1. The ends lost 2 bases at V and 2 bases at J; junction bases unmatched: 13. CDR1 and CDR2 from the germline V gene are ENHRY and SYGVKD. The CDR3 is 18 residues long. The CDR3 sequence: CAISEPIKGAFTTDTQYF. The CDR3 DNA follows: TGTGCCATCAGTGAGCCCATCAAGGGGGCTTTTACCACAGATACGCAGTATTTT.

The chain is built from TRBV18 and TRBJ2-1, with D maybe TRBD2 (7 bases). CDR3 size: 16 residues. Germline CDR1 and CDR2: KGHSH and LQKENI. Trimming pared 5 bases from V and 4 bases from J, leaving 18 bases between. CDR3 DNA sequence: TGTGCCAGCTCAGGGGATTTCGCGGGGGCTTACAATGAGCAGTTCTTC. This gives the protein CASSGDFAGAYNEQFF.

The rearrangement links TRBV9 to TRBJ1-3; TRBD1 aligns across 7 bases. The trim removed 4 bases at V and 7 bases at J, leaving 8 bases unmatched. The V gene's germline CDR1 is SGDLS and CDR2 YYNGEE. The CDR3 extends over 14 amino acids. CDR3: CASSPGTEVNTIYF. CDR3 coding DNA: TGTGCCAGCAGCCCCGGGACAGAGGTGAACACCATATATTTT. The entire variable domain, with the rest obtained from reference TRBV9 and TRBJ1-3, is as follows: DSGVTQTPKHLITATGQRVTLRCSPRSGDLSVYWYQQSLDQGLQFLIQYYNGEERAKGNILERFSAQQFPDLHSELNLSSLELGDSALYFCASSPGTEVNTIYFGEGSWLTVV.

J is TRBJ1-6 and V is TRBV6-5; D call uncertain. Trimming shortened V by 2 bases and J by 1 base, and 9 bases separated the two germline ends. Germline loops: CDR1 MNHEY, CDR2 SVGAGI. CDR3 size: 16 residues. The CDR3 bases are TGTGCCAGCAGTTACGTCGGGAGGTCCTATAATTCACCCCTCCACTTT. This sequence encodes CASSYVGRSYNSPLHF.

This chain connects TRBV7-2 to TRBJ1-1, with 9 bases aligning to TRBD1. The CDR3 length is 15 residues. After removal of 5 bases from V and 6 bases from J, the junction contained 10 bases not matched to a gene. The germline V gene has CDR1 SGHTA and CDR2 FQGNSA. CDR3 sequence: CASSAHAQGAAEAFF. CDR3 nucleotide sequence: TGTGCCAGCAGCGCCCACGCACAGGGGGCTGCTGAAGCTTTCTTT.

The J gene is TRBJ2-5, the V gene TRBV7-9, with TRBD2 identical over 7 bases. Germline V gene lookup returns CDR1 SEHNR and CDR2 FQNEAQ (reference sequence). J was trimmed by 1 base and V by 2 bases; bases with no gene match: 1. CDR3 length equals 14 residues. In DNA, the CDR3 is TGTGCCAGCAGCTTACCTAGCGGCCAAGAGACCCAGTACTTC. This translates into CASSLPSGQETQYF.

This chain joins TRBV6-6 and TRBJ1-1; 9 positions agree with TRBD1. Germline CDR1 is MNHNY and CDR2 is SVGAGI (reference sequence). The V and J ends lost 1 base and 3 bases, in that order; junction bases with no gene match: 3. The CDR3 has 15 amino acids. The CDR3 sequence is CASSYYGTGYTEAFF. As DNA, the CDR3 is TGTGCCAGCAGTTACTACGGGACAGGGTACACTGAAGCTTTCTTT.

This clone occurred once. This sequence joins TRBV19 and TRBJ1-2, with D possibly matching TRBD1 (6 bases). Per the germline V gene, CDR1 is LNHDA and CDR2 is SQIVND (reference sequence). The length of the CDR3 is 15 residues. V lost 4 bases to trimming and J lost 4 bases, with 16 bases between them. The CDR3 DNA is TGTGCCAGTAGTACGAACAGGGCTCTAAGCTATGGCTACACCTTC. Its translation: CASSTNRALSYGYTF.

The J gene is TRBJ2-5, the V gene TRBV2; 11 bases fit TRBD2. This CDR3 spans 15 amino acids. From germline, CDR1 is SNHLY and CDR2 FYNNEI. The trim removed 6 bases at V and 3 bases at J, leaving 6 bases unmatched. CDR3 in amino acids: CASSSGTSGKETQYF. CDR3 in DNA: TGTGCCAGCAGCTCCGGGACTAGCGGCAAAGAGACCCAGTACTTC.

The J gene is TRBJ1-6, the V gene TRBV6-5; D might be TRBD1 (5 bases). V dropped 6 bases and J dropped 9 bases, with 18 bases sitting between them. The CDR3 covers 15 residues. Looked up from germline, CDR1 is MNHEY and CDR2 is SVGAGI. The DNA for the CDR3 is TGTGCCAGCAGCAGGACACCCGCTGCTGGTTCACCCCTCCACTTT. Its translation is CASSRTPAAGSPLHF.

The CDR3 sequence is CASSIHGF. Written as DNA, the CDR3 is TGTGCCAGCAGCATCCACGGCTTC. The chain employs TRBV21-1 and TRBJ2-7; the table's D gene call, TRBD2, was not cross checked with the DNA. TRBV21-1 is listed as a pseudogene. This CDR3 is built from 8 residues.

This sequence joins TRBV11-2 and TRBJ1-4; D is unclear. Between the trimmed V and J ends, which lost 0 bases and 6 bases, there was a span of 8 bases. The CDR3 runs to 14 residues. CDR1 and CDR2 from the germline V gene are SGHAT and FQNNGV. The CDR3 bases are TGTGCCAGCAGCTTAGAGGCAGGCGATGAAAAACTGTTTTTT. Its translation: CASSLEAGDEKLFF.

The gene calls are TRBV28 and TRBJ1-1; D is possibly TRBD1 (6 bases). Trimming left V 5 bases short and J 1 base short, with 11 bases between. The CDR3 length is 14 residues. Germline loops: CDR1 MDHEN, CDR2 SYDVKM. This chain's CDR3 is CASSPPQGNTEAFF. In DNA form, the CDR3 reads TGTGCCAGCAGTCCACCACAGGGGAACACTGAAGCTTTCTTT.

The chain couples TRBV14 to TRBJ1-1, with TRBD1 as a possible D gene (5 bases). In germline, CDR1 is SGHDN, CDR2 FVKESK. CDR3 length: 14 amino acids. The V and J ends lost 4 bases and 4 bases respectively, with 13 bases between them. CDR3 nucleotide sequence: TGTGCCAGCAGCCCAGGGCCCGGGAGCACTGAAGCTTTCTTT. It specifies CASSPGPGSTEAFF.

Here the CDR3 DNA reads TGTGCCAGCAGCTTACCGGGTCCACGGAGGGGCTATGGCTACACCTTC. Its protein product is CASSLPGPRRGYGYTF. The rearrangement joins TRBV7-9 to TRBJ1-2, with a possible D match to TRBD1 (5 bases). The V and J ends lost 2 bases and 4 bases respectively, with 17 bases between them. CDR3 size: 16 residues. Germline V gene sequence: CDR1 SEHNR, CDR2 FQNEAQ (reference sequence). The complete variable domain, with remaining parts taken from reference TRBV7-9 and TRBJ1-2, reads DTGVSQNPRHKITKRGQNVTFRCDPISEHNRLYWYRQTLGQGPEFLTYFQNEAQLEKSRLLSDRFSAERPKGSFSTLEIQRTEQGDSAMYLCASSLPGPRRGYGYTFGSGTRLTVV.

The CDR3 DNA reads as TGCGCCAGCAGTCCAATGGCCGGGACAGGCGGCGAGCAGTACTTC. Amino acid sequence: CASSPMAGTGGEQYF. V gene TRBV23-1 combines with J gene TRBJ2-7, with 8 bases matching TRBD1. TRBV23-1 is flagged as an ORF with uncertain function. The length of the CDR3 is 15 residues. J was trimmed by 6 bases and V by 4 bases; bases with no gene match: 11.

The chain uses TRBV5-1 and TRBJ2-7, with 8 bases matching TRBD2. Looked up from germline, CDR1 is SGHRS and CDR2 is YFSETQ. The CDR3 consists of 14 residues. Trimming at V came to 4 bases and at J to 6 bases, leaving 9 bases not matched to a gene. The CDR3 sequence: CASSPREGVGEQYF. CDR3 coding DNA: TGCGCCAGCAGCCCCCGGGAGGGGGTGGGCGAGCAGTACTTC. Based on the CDR3 plus reference TRBV5-1 and TRBJ2-7, the full variable domain is KAGVTQTPRYLIKTRGQQVTLSCSPISGHRSVSWYQQTPGQGLQFLFEYFSETQRNKGNFPGRFSGRQFSNSRSEMNVSTLELGDSALYLCASSPREGVGEQYFGPGTRLTVT.

The CDR3 region has the DNA TGTGCCAGCAGTGAAAGGGCGAGAGGGGAAAAACTGTTTTTT. Its protein is CASSERARGEKLFF. V usage is TRBV2 and J usage is TRBJ1-4, with D hard to call. Trimming took 2 bases from V and 8 from J, leaving 12 bases between them. The CDR3 has 14 amino acids. CDR1 and CDR2 (germline): SNHLY, FYNNEI.